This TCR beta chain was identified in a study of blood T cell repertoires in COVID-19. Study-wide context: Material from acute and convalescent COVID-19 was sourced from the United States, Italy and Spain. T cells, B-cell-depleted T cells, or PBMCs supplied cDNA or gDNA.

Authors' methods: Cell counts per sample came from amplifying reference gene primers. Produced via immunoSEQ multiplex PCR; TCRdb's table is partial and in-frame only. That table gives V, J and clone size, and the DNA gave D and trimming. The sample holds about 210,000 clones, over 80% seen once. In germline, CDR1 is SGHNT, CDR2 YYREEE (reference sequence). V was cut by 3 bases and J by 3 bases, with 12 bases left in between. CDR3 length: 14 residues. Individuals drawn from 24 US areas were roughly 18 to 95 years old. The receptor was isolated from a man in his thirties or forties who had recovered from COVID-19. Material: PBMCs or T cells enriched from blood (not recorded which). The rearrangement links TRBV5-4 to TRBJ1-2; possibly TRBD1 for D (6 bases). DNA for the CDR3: TGTGCCAGCAGCTATGGGACAAAGGACTATGGCTACACCTTC. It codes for CASSYGTKDYGYTF.